This T cell receptor beta chain was documented in a study of monozygotic twins with inflammatory bowel disease. TCRdb re-called the 5' RACE reads and shows each CDR3 protein once, DNA omitted. This repertoire includes around 150,000 distinct CDR3 sequences. From germline, CDR1 is MNHEY and CDR2 SMNVEV (reference sequence). CDR3 length: 16 amino acids. The TCR comes from a human donor with ulcerative colitis or Crohn's disease, or a healthy co-twin of an affected twin (not recorded which). Source material: blood. This sequence joins TRBV27 and TRBJ2-2; TCRdb names TRBD1, which stays unverified in the absence of DNA. The CDR3 sequence: CASSSLTGFATGELFF.